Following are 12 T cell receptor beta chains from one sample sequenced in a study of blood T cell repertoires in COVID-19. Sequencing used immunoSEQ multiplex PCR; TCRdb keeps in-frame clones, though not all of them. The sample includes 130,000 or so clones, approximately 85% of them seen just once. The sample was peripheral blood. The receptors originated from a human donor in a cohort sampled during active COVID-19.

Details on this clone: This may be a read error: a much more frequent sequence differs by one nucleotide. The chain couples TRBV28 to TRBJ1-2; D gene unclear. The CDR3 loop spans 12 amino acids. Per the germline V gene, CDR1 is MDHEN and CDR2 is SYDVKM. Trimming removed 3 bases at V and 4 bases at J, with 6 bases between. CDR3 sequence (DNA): TGTGCCAGCAGTTTGGGGAGCTATGGCTACACCTTC. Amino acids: CASSLGSYGYTF.

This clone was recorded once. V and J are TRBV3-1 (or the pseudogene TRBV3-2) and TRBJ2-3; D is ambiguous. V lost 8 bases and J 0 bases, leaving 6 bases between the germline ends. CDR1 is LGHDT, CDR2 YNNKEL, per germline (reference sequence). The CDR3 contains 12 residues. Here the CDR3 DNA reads TGTGCCAGCGCGAGCAGCACAGATACGCAGTATTTT. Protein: CASASSTDTQYF.

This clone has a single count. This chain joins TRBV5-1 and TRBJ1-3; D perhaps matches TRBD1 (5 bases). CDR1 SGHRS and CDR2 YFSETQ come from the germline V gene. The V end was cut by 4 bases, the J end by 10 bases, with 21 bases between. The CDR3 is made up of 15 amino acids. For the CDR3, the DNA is TGCGCCAGCAGCCCCCAGGTGGGACTTGGGAGGACCATATATTTT. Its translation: CASSPQVGLGRTIYF.

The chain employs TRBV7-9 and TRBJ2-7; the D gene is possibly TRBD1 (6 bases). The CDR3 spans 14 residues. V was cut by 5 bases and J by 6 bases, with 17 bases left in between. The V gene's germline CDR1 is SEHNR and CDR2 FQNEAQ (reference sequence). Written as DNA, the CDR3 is TGTGCCAGCAGCAAGGGGGAACTAGGGGGCGAGCAGTACTTC. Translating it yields CASSKGELGGEQYF.

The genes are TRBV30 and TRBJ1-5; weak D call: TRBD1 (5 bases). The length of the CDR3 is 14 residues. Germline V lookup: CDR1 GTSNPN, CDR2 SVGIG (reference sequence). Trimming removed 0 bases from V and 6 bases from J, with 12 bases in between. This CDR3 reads CAWSVGGGGQPQHF. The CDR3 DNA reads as TGTGCCTGGAGTGTAGGCGGGGGTGGTCAGCCCCAGCATTTT.

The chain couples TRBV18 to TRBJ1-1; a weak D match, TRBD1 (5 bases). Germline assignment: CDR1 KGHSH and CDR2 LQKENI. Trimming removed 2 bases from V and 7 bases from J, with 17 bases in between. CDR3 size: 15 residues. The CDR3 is CASSPSEGLLDEAFF. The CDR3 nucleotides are TGTGCCAGCTCACCATCGGAGGGACTCTTGGATGAAGCTTTCTTT.

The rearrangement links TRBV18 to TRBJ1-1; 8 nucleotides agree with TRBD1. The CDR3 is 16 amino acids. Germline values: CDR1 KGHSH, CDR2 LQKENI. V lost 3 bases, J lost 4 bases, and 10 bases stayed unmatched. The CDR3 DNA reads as TGTGCCAGCTCACCGGAAAACAGGGGGAAAGGCACTGAAGCTTTCTTT. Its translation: CASSPENRGKGTEAFF. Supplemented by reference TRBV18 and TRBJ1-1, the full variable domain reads NAGVMQNPRHLVRRRGQEARLRCSPMKGHSHVYWYRQLPEEGLKFMVYLQKENIIDESGMPKERFSAEFPKEGPSILRIQQVVRGDSAAYFCASSPENRGKGTEAFFGQGTRLTVV.

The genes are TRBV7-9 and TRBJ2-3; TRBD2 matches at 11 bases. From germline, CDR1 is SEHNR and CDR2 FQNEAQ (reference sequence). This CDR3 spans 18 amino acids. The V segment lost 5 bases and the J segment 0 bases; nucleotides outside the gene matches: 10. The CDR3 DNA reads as TGTGCCAGCAGCAGAACTAGCGGGAGTTGGGCTAGCACAGATACGCAGTATTTT. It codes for CASSRTSGSWASTDTQYF.

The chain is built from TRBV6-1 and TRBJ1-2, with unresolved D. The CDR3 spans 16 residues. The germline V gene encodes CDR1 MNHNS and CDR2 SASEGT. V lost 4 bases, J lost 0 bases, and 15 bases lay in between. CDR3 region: CASSVRSPPTNYGYTF. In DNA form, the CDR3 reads TGTGCCAGCAGTGTAAGGAGCCCGCCGACTAACTATGGCTACACCTTC.

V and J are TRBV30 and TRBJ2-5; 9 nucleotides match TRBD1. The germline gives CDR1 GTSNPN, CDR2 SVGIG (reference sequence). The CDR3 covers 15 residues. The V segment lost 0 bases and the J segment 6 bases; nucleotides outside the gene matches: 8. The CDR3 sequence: CAWSVQGAASQTQYF. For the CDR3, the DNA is TGTGCCTGGAGTGTACAGGGGGCGGCGAGCCAGACCCAGTACTTC.

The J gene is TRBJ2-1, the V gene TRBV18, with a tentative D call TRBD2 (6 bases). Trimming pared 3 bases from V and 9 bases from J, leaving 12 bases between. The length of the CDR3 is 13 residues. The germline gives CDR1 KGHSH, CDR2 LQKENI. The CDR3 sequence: CASSPGASAEQFF. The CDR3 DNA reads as TGTGCCAGCTCACCCGGCGCTAGCGCTGAGCAGTTCTTC.

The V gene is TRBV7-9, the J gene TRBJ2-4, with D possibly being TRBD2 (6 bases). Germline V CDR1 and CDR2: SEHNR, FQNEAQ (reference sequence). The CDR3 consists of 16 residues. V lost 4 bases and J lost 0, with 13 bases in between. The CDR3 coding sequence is TGTGCCAGCAGCTCGGGCGGGGTCTTAGCCAAAAACATTCAGTACTTC. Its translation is CASSSGGVLAKNIQYF. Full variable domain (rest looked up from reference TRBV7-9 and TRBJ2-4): DTGVSQNPRHKITKRGQNVTFRCDPISEHNRLYWYRQTLGQGPEFLTYFQNEAQLEKSRLLSDRFSAERPKGSFSTLEIQRTEQGDSAMYLCASSSGGVLAKNIQYFGAGTRLSVL.